This entry lists 2 T cell receptor beta chains sequenced from one sample in a study of T-cell reconstitution after alpha-beta-depleted transplantation in children. Unique molecular identifiers were incorporated when the TCRbeta library was constructed. TCRdb redid the calling of the PCR reads with MiXCR, one entry per CDR3 protein. The table includes roughly 190,000 distinct CDR3 sequences, just over 14% detected once. Source: PBMCs from the stem cell graft donor, taken from the stem cell graft. These receptor sequences come from a human donor who donated a stem cell graft to a child with acute lymphoblastic leukemia.

This chain connects TRBV11-2 to TRBJ1-2; D is perhaps TRBD1 (6 bases). Between the trimmed V and J ends, which lost 5 bases and 4 bases, there was a span of 14 bases. Germline V lookup: CDR1 SGHAT, CDR2 FQNNGV. This CDR3 has 14 amino acids. The CDR3: CASSPAGQSYGYTF. The CDR3, as DNA: TGTGCCAGCAGCCCCGCCGGACAGTCCTATGGCTACACCTTC.

This clonotype has a handful of counts. CDR3 sequence (DNA): TGCGCCAGCAGCTTGGTAGCGGGGGGCCCCGGGGAGCTGTTTTTT. As protein: CASSLVAGGPGELFF. The J gene is TRBJ2-2, the V gene TRBV5-1, with 10 bases identical to TRBD2. The CDR3 length is 15 residues. Germline assignment: CDR1 SGHRS and CDR2 YFSETQ. J lost 6 bases, V lost 0 bases, and 2 bases had no gene match.